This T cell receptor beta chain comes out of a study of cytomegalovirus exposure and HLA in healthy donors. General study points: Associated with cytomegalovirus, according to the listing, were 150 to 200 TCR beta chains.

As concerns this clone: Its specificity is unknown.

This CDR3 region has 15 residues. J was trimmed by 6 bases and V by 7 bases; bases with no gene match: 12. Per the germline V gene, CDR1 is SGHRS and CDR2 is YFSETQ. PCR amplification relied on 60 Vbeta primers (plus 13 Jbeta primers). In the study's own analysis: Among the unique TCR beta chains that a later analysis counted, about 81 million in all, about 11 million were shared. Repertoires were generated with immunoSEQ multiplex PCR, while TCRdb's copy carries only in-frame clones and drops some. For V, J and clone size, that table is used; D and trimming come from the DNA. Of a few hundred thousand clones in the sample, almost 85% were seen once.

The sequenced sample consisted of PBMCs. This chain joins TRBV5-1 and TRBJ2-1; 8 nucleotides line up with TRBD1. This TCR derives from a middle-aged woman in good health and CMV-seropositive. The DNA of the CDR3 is TGCGCCAGCCGAAAGGCCCTGGACAGGGTCAATGAGCAGTTCTTC. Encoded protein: CASRKALDRVNEQFF.